This T cell receptor beta chain was identified during a study of shared clonotypes between healthy human individuals. Study-level background: Three plates each covered CD4 naive and memory; CD8 naive two, CD8 memory one.

Turning to this clone: The antigen is undetermined.

The V gene's germline CDR1 is SGHRS and CDR2 YFSETQ. This CDR3 is 15 amino acids long. V shed 6 bases and J shed 6 bases, with 21 bases lying between them. Points from the study as a whole: The study found lower generation probabilities in non-shared clonotypes than in those shared by all four donors.

At deep level, the assay was performed. Sequencing used immunoSEQ multiplex PCR; TCRdb keeps in-frame clones, though not all of them. Seen here are around 2.1 million clones, approximately 96% observed once, and the top ten hold around 0.13%. Splitting of CD4+ cells produced CD45RA+ naive and CD45RA-negative memory subsets. The specimen sequenced was naive CD4+ T cells sorted from blood. The subset here: CD45RA+ positively selected. This sequence joins TRBV5-1 and TRBJ1-2, with a tentative D call TRBD1 (6 bases). The sequence derives from a young man in good health. DNA for the CDR3: TGCGCCAGCACCCTGGGGGCGTATGAACGCGATGGCTACACCTTC. Protein product: CASTLGAYERDGYTF. Filled out from reference TRBV5-1 and TRBJ1-2, the complete variable domain reads KAGVTQTPRYLIKTRGQQVTLSCSPISGHRSVSWYQQTPGQGLQFLFEYFSETQRNKGNFPGRFSGRQFSNSRSEMNVSTLELGDSALYLCASTLGAYERDGYTFGSGTRLTVV.